This T cell receptor (beta chain) was sequenced for a study of blood T cells in healthy people across ages. Findings and limits, study-wide: The recorded TCR beta diversity per million T cells decreased in a roughly linear manner with age. For the donors, CMV status was unknown and possibly confounded expanded clonotype changes. Compared with aged donors, long-lived donors showed fewer expanded clones, suggesting selection.

A second PCR of 7 to 11 cycles used a sample-barcoded 5' primer and a J-beta primer mix. TCRdb reprocessed the 5' RACE reads via MiXCR and lists one record per CDR3 protein. The sample yields roughly 800,000 distinct CDR3 sequences, under 40% seen once. This clonotype has a count of ten or more. No antigen is known for it. The CDR3 spans 14 residues. Germline V gives CDR1 SGHRS, CDR2 YFSETQ. V lost 0 bases and J lost 1, with 7 bases in between. The TCR was taken from a man in his late teens or twenties in good health. The chain joins TRBV5-1 to TRBJ1-2; TRBD1 is a possible D gene (5 bases). The specimen was blood. The CDR3, as DNA: TGCGCCAGCAGCTTGGGGACAAATAACTATGGCTACACCTTC. As protein: CASSLGTNNYGYTF.